The 26 T cell receptor beta chains given below trace back to one sample, sequenced in a study of T cell responses to AZD1222 COVID-19 vaccine. Libraries were prepared by immunoSEQ multiplex PCR; TCRdb keeps only in-frame clonotypes and omits some of them. The sample carries 100,000 to 120,000 clones, about 81% recorded once. Sequences were derived from peripheral blood, sampled on day 0 of AZD1222 vaccination. Receptors were obtained from an adult in good health.

This chain joins TRBV25-1 and TRBJ1-1; 8 bases line up with TRBD1. Trimming cost V 6 bases and J 4 bases; bases outside gene matches: 7. The CDR3 runs 14 residues. Germline-derived CDR1 and CDR2 are MGHDK and SYGVNS. The CDR3 here is CASRDRGASTEAFF. CDR3 nucleotides: TGTGCCAGCAGAGACAGGGGAGCTAGCACTGAAGCTTTCTTT. Filled out from reference TRBV25-1 and TRBJ1-1, the complete variable domain reads EADIYQTPRYLVIGTGKKITLECSQTMGHDKMYWYQQDPGMELHLIHYSYGVNSTEKGDLSSESTVSRIRTEHFPLTLESARPSHTSQYLCASRDRGASTEAFFGQGTRLTVV.

This clone was seen only a few times. This chain connects TRBV12-3 or TRBV12-4 to TRBJ1-5; D might be TRBD1 (5 bases). This CDR3 region has 13 residues. V dropped 5 bases and J dropped 6 bases, with 11 bases sitting between them. The CDR3 DNA reads TGTGCCAGCAGTCTTGAGGGGAGTCAGCCCCAGCATTTT. Protein sequence: CASSLEGSQPQHF.

The gene calls are TRBV7-9 and TRBJ1-3, with D perhaps matching TRBD1 (5 bases). CDR3 length: 13 amino acids. Germline-derived CDR1 and CDR2 are SEHNR and FQNEAQ (reference sequence). V lost 8 bases, J lost 2 bases, and 10 bases lay in between. In nucleotides, the CDR3 is TGTGCCAGCGAGAGGGACCCTGGAAACACCATATATTTT. Translated: CASERDPGNTIYF.

The CDR3 here is CASSYSNLLNEQFF. The CDR3 DNA sequence: TGTGCCAGCAGTTACTCTAATCTGCTCAATGAGCAGTTCTTC. J is TRBJ2-1 and V is TRBV6-2 or TRBV6-3; D ambiguous. Germline V gene sequence: CDR1 MNHEY, CDR2 SVGEGT. This CDR3 has 14 amino acids. V lost 0 bases and J lost 6, with 9 bases in between.

The chain couples TRBV4-2 to TRBJ1-2, with D tentatively TRBD1 (6 bases). CDR3 length equals 14 residues. Germline CDR1 reads LGHNA; CDR2 reads YNFKEQ. V was pared by 1 base and J by 3 bases, with 9 bases between. In nucleotides, the CDR3 is TGTGCCAGCAGCCAAGTAGGGGGTGACTATGGCTACACCTTC. Protein product: CASSQVGGDYGYTF.

The chain combines TRBV6-6 with TRBJ1-2, with D possibly matching TRBD1 (6 bases). V was shortened by 5 bases and J by 2 bases, with 21 bases between the two germline ends. Germline-derived CDR1 and CDR2 are MNHNY and SVGAGI (reference sequence). This CDR3 contains 17 residues. CDR3 DNA: TGTGCCAGCAGTCCCTACAGGGATGGCGAATTAAACTATGGCTACACCTTC. Protein: CASSPYRDGELNYGYTF.

The chain has TRBV20-1 and TRBJ2-1; TRBD2 might be the D (6 bases). The CDR3 sequence is 16 residues long. The V end was cut by 3 bases, the J end by 1 base, with 16 bases between. Germline-derived CDR1 and CDR2 are DFQATT and SNEGSKA (reference sequence). DNA for the CDR3: TGCAGTGCTAGTGTCTTAGCGGTCCCGTCCTACAATGAGCAGTTCTTC. It yields the protein CSASVLAVPSYNEQFF.

The genes are TRBV4-3 and TRBJ2-1; 9 bases are a match to TRBD1. V lost 5 bases, J lost 7 bases, and 9 bases stayed unmatched. The CDR3 totals 15 residues. Germline values: CDR1 LGHNA, CDR2 YSLEER. CDR3: CASSEGTGYGNEQFF. In DNA form, the CDR3 reads TGCGCCAGCAGCGAAGGGACAGGGTACGGGAATGAGCAGTTCTTC.

The chain is built from TRBV10-3 and TRBJ2-3, with a possible D match to TRBD2 (6 bases). CDR1 ENHRY and CDR2 SYGVKD come from the germline V gene. V was cut by 1 base and J by 4 bases, with 18 bases left in between. The CDR3 has 17 amino acids. CDR3 loop: CAISEFNGGRNADTQYF. In nucleotides, the CDR3 is TGTGCCATCAGTGAGTTTAACGGGGGTAGAAACGCAGATACGCAGTATTTT.

V is TRBV6-1 and J is TRBJ1-5; D gene unclear. Germline CDR1 reads MNHNS; CDR2 reads SASEGT. The CDR3 runs to 17 residues. V lost 4 bases, J lost 1 base, and 17 bases lay in between. This chain's CDR3 is CASSASVGQRSNQPQHF. The CDR3 nucleotides are TGTGCCAGCAGTGCAAGCGTGGGTCAACGGAGCAATCAGCCCCAGCATTTT.

The chain carries TRBV7-9 and TRBJ1-5; no reliable D call. The ends were cut back, 1 base at V and 1 base at J, with 5 bases in the middle. The CDR3 is 14 residues long. Germline CDR1 SEHNR, CDR2 FQNEAQ (reference sequence). The CDR3 DNA follows: TGTGCCAGCAGCTTAGAGTTGAGCAATCAGCCCCAGCATTTT. Amino acids: CASSLELSNQPQHF.

The chain employs TRBV7-2 and TRBJ1-6; 7 bases match TRBD1. CDR1 SGHTA and CDR2 FQGNSA come from the germline V gene. Trimming removed 5 bases from V and 9 bases from J; junction bases left unmatched: 16. The CDR3 totals 17 residues. In nucleotides, the CDR3 is TGTGCCAGCAGCCGCGATACTACCACAGGGGCTGCTTCACCCCTCCACTTT. As protein: CASSRDTTTGAASPLHF.

J is TRBJ2-2 and V is TRBV7-8; D may be TRBD2 (7 bases). Per the germline V gene, CDR1 is SGHVS and CDR2 is FQNEAQ. The CDR3 is 15 residues long. The V gene lost 4 bases and the J gene lost 0 bases, with 9 bases spanning the gap. CDR3 nucleotides: TGTGCCAGCAGCTACGGGGGGCCGAACACCGGGGAGCTGTTTTTT. This encodes CASSYGGPNTGELFF.

V and J are TRBV14 and TRBJ1-5, with D uncertain. Germline CDR1 and CDR2: SGHDN and FVKESK. The V and J ends lost 4 bases and 7 bases respectively, with 8 bases between them. The CDR3 contains 12 residues. The CDR3 region is CASSREGQPQHF. Written as DNA, the CDR3 is TGTGCCAGCAGCCGGGAGGGCCAGCCCCAGCATTTT.

This chain joins TRBV14 and TRBJ2-1; D unclear. This CDR3 contains 14 residues. Trimming left V 5 bases short and J 8 bases short, with 16 bases between. Germline loops: CDR1 SGHDN, CDR2 FVKESK. Here the CDR3 DNA reads TGTGCCAGCAGCAAAAGACCCCGAGACGATGAGCAGTTCTTC. Residues: CASSKRPRDDEQFF.

This sequence joins TRBV6-5 and TRBJ2-5; D call uncertain. V lost 4 bases and J 4 bases, leaving 16 bases between the germline ends. Germline V gives CDR1 MNHEY, CDR2 SVGAGI. CDR3 length: 15 residues. CDR3 in DNA: TGTGCCAGCAGTTCGAAGGGATTTCCCCCAGAGACCCAGTACTTC. This codes for CASSSKGFPPETQYF.

The chain combines TRBV9 with TRBJ2-5, with unresolved D. The CDR3 has 15 amino acids. V lost 3 bases and J lost 1, with 13 bases in between. The germline V gene has CDR1 SGDLS and CDR2 YYNGEE. The CDR3 DNA sequence: TGTGCCAGCAGCGCTGCTCCCCAGCCCCAAGAGACCCAGTACTTC. It is translated as CASSAAPQPQETQYF.

The chain recombines TRBV10-2 with TRBJ2-7, with D perhaps matching TRBD1 or TRBD2 (5 bases each). Germline V gives CDR1 WSHSY, CDR2 SAAADI. This CDR3 is 17 amino acids long. The ends were cut back, 2 bases at V and 5 bases at J, with 22 bases in the middle. The CDR3 here is CASSEGYVGGGFDEQYF. The CDR3 DNA is TGCGCCAGCAGTGAGGGTTACGTTGGGGGTGGGTTCGACGAGCAGTACTTC.

The V call is TRBV7-2, the J call TRBJ1-1, with a possible D match to TRBD1 (6 bases). Germline-derived CDR1 and CDR2 are SGHTA and FQGNSA. V lost 5 bases and J 1 base, leaving 14 bases between the germline ends. There are 15 residues in the CDR3. The CDR3 sequence is CASSSNRAWNTEAFF. The DNA for the CDR3 is TGTGCCAGCAGCAGTAACAGGGCGTGGAACACTGAAGCTTTCTTT.

The chain links TRBV10-3 to TRBJ1-2; D is undetermined. Germline lookup yields CDR1 ENHRY and CDR2 SYGVKD. The CDR3 is 15 residues long. V was trimmed by 2 bases and J by 0 bases, leaving 10 bases between them. CDR3 protein: CAISETTVANYGYTF. CDR3 DNA: TGTGCCATCAGTGAGACCACAGTAGCTAACTATGGCTACACCTTC.

The V call is TRBV10-2, the J call TRBJ2-7; D is uncertain. Trimming left V 3 bases short and J 3 bases short, with 6 bases between. Per germline, CDR1 WSHSY and CDR2 SAAADI. CDR3 size: 12 residues. In DNA, the CDR3 is TGCGCCAGCAGTGAAAACCACTACGAGCAGTACTTC. Its translation is CASSENHYEQYF.

V is TRBV19 and J is TRBJ1-2; no firm D call. CDR3 length equals 13 residues. Trimming removed 5 bases from V and 2 bases from J, with 9 bases in between. The germline V gene encodes CDR1 LNHDA and CDR2 SQIVND (reference sequence). In DNA, the CDR3 is TGTGCCAGTAGTGCAACAAGAAACTATGGCTACACCTTC. This translates into CASSATRNYGYTF.

This clone appeared a single time. The chain has TRBV10-2 and TRBJ1-5; a possible D gene is TRBD1 (5 bases). The CDR3 covers 14 residues. The germline V and J ends were trimmed by 3 bases and 2 bases, with 8 bases remaining between them. The germline CDR1 and CDR2 sequences are WSHSY and SAAADI. In nucleotides, the CDR3 is TGCGCCAGCAGTGACGCGGGGGGCAATCAGCCCCAGCATTTT. This encodes CASSDAGGNQPQHF.

This clone was counted a single time. V usage is TRBV5-6 and J usage is TRBJ2-5, with TRBD1 matching 8 bases. V was clipped by 0 bases and J by 5 bases; unmatched bases: 9. Germline V lookup: CDR1 SGHDT, CDR2 YYEEEE. The CDR3 length is 16 residues. The CDR3 region is CASSLARGLFTETQYF. The CDR3, as DNA: TGTGCCAGCAGCTTGGCCAGGGGGCTTTTTACCGAGACCCAGTACTTC.

The J gene is TRBJ2-7, the V gene TRBV7-2; D may be TRBD1 (5 bases). The CDR3 totals 14 residues. Trimming shortened V by 10 bases and J by 2 bases, and 18 bases separated the two germline ends. Germline lookup yields CDR1 SGHTA and CDR2 FQGNSA. CDR3 in DNA: TGTGCCACCAAAACCGGAAGGGGTACCTACGAGCAGTACTTC. This encodes CATKTGRGTYEQYF. The complete variable domain, with remaining parts taken from reference TRBV7-2 and TRBJ2-7, reads GAGVSQSPSNKVTEKGKDVELRCDPISGHTALYWYRQSLGQGLEFLIYFQGNSAPDKSGLPSDRFSAERTGGSVSTLTIQRTQQEDSAVYLCATKTGRGTYEQYFGPGTRLTVT.

The rearrangement uses TRBV13 and TRBJ2-1, with 8 nucleotides matching TRBD2. The V and J ends lost 5 bases and 5 bases, in that order; junction bases with no gene match: 11. Looked up from germline, CDR1 is PRHDT and CDR2 is FYEKMQ (reference sequence). CDR3 length equals 16 residues. CDR3 region: CASSPLRVAGNNEQFF. CDR3 nucleotide sequence: TGTGCCAGCAGCCCGCTCCGGGTAGCGGGGAACAATGAGCAGTTCTTC. Drawing the rest from reference TRBV13 and TRBJ2-1, the complete variable domain is AAGVIQSPRHLIKEKRETATLKCYPIPRHDTVYWYQQGPGQDPQFLISFYEKMQSDKGSIPDRFSAQQFSDYHSELNMSSLELGDSALYFCASSPLRVAGNNEQFFGPGTRLTVL.